These 11 T cell receptor beta chains came from one sample sequenced in a study of cytomegalovirus exposure and HLA in healthy donors. Amplification used 60 Vbeta primers and 13 Jbeta primers. Data came from immunoSEQ multiplex PCR; TCRdb stores just in-frame clones and leaves some out. The repertoire holds roughly 80,000 clones, with under 70% as singletons. The sample comprised PBMCs. The receptors were gathered from a man aged 30 to 45 in good health and CMV-seropositive.

The chain carries TRBV30 and TRBJ1-1, with 9 bases matching TRBD1. With V trimmed by 2 bases and J by 1 base, 14 bases remained unmatched. CDR1 GTSNPN and CDR2 SVGIG come from the germline V gene (reference sequence). There are 18 residues in the CDR3. The DNA for the CDR3 is TGTGCCTGGAGTCCACAGGGGGCCCTACACACATGGAACACTGAAGCTTTCTTT. Protein: CAWSPQGALHTWNTEAFF.

The table lists this clone with a few counts. V is TRBV7-9 and J is TRBJ2-7; D is possibly TRBD2 (5 bases). The germline CDR1 and CDR2 sequences are SEHNR and FQNEAQ (reference sequence). This CDR3 region has 11 residues. This CDR3 is CASRGAYEQYF. In DNA form, the CDR3 reads TGTGCAAGCCGGGGAGCCTACGAGCAGTACTTC.

This clone has a handful of counts. This chain joins TRBV4-2 and TRBJ2-3; 7 bases line up with TRBD2. Germline trimming cut 4 bases from V and 6 bases from J; bases unmatched to any gene: 16. CDR1 LGHNA and CDR2 YNFKEQ come from the germline V gene. The CDR3 length is 17 residues. The CDR3: CASSPNPAGQLWDTQYF. The CDR3 bases are TGTGCCAGCAGCCCAAACCCAGCGGGGCAACTATGGGATACGCAGTATTTT.

The chain uses TRBV9 and TRBJ1-3; D is unclear. V shed 0 bases and J shed 0 bases, with 10 bases lying between them. Germline CDR1 reads SGDLS; CDR2 reads YYNGEE. CDR3 length: 16 amino acids. The DNA for the CDR3 is TGTGCCAGCAGCGTAGATCCAAACAGCTCTGGAAACACCATATATTTT. Translated, it gives CASSVDPNSSGNTIYF. Drawing the rest from reference TRBV9 and TRBJ1-3, the complete variable domain is DSGVTQTPKHLITATGQRVTLRCSPRSGDLSVYWYQQSLDQGLQFLIQYYNGEERAKGNILERFSAQQFPDLHSELNLSSLELGDSALYFCASSVDPNSSGNTIYFGEGSWLTVV.

The chain is built from TRBV30 and TRBJ1-5, with a tentative D call TRBD1 (6 bases). Germline values: CDR1 GTSNPN, CDR2 SVGIG (reference sequence). Deletions cut 0 bases from V and 7 bases from J, with 10 bases between. This CDR3 contains 13 residues. The CDR3 DNA reads as TGTGCCTGGAGTGTATCGGGGGGCCAGCCCCAGCATTTT. As protein: CAWSVSGGQPQHF. The full variable domain, completed using reference TRBV30 and TRBJ1-5, is SQTIHQWPATLVQPVGSPLSLECTVEGTSNPNLYWYRQAAGRGLQLLFYSVGIGQISSEVPQNLSASRPQDRQFILSSKKLLLSDSGFYLCAWSVSGGQPQHFGDGTRLSIL.

This rearrangement joins TRBV29-1 to TRBJ1-2; D is undetermined. CDR1 is SQVTM and CDR2 is ANQGSEA in the germline V gene. The CDR3 consists of 11 residues. The V and J ends lost 2 bases and 4 bases respectively, with 5 bases between them. CDR3 DNA sequence: TGCAGCGTTGAACCCGGCTATGGCTACACCTTC. This translates into CSVEPGYGYTF. The complete variable domain, with remaining parts taken from reference TRBV29-1 and TRBJ1-2, reads SAVISQKPSRDICQRGTSLTIQCQVDSQVTMMFWYRQQPGQSLTLIATANQGSEATYESGFVIDKFPISRPNLTFSTLTVSNMSPEDSSIYLCSVEPGYGYTFGSGTRLTVV.

The table lists this clone with a few counts. DNA of the CDR3: TGCGCCAGCAGCTTAGAGCCAGGGGGCGGGTCAGAGACCCAGTACTTC. This codes for CASSLEPGGGSETQYF. This chain links TRBV5-1 with TRBJ2-5; 8 positions agree with TRBD1. Germline loops: CDR1 SGHRS, CDR2 YFSETQ. J was trimmed by 4 bases and V by 2 bases; bases with no gene match: 10. The CDR3 loop spans 16 amino acids.

This clone was seen a handful of times. The genes are TRBV7-2 and TRBJ2-3, with 12 bases fitting TRBD2. The CDR3 consists of 18 residues. CDR1 is SGHTA and CDR2 is FQGNSA in the germline V gene. Trimming at V came to 1 base and at J to 4 bases, leaving 9 bases not matched to a gene. DNA for the CDR3: TGTGCCAGCAGCTTAGTCCCTAGCGGGGGGGCTTCTGCAGATACGCAGTATTTT. Its translation: CASSLVPSGGASADTQYF.

This clone was counted only a few times. The V and J genes are TRBV9 and TRBJ2-7; D gene unclear. The CDR3 is made up of 14 amino acids. The V and J ends lost 2 bases and 3 bases respectively, with 12 bases between them. Germline V gives CDR1 SGDLS, CDR2 YYNGEE. CDR3 DNA: TGTGCCAGCAGCGTCCTCGGTCGAGGCTACGAGCAGTACTTC. This encodes CASSVLGRGYEQYF.

This sequence joins TRBV5-1 and TRBJ2-3, with 12 nucleotides matching TRBD2. V was pared by 3 bases and J by 6 bases, with 11 bases of the junction left unmatched. The CDR3 contains 17 residues. Looked up from germline, CDR1 is SGHRS and CDR2 is YFSETQ. This CDR3 is CASSSTVTSGGSDTQYF. CDR3 coding DNA: TGCGCCAGCAGCTCAACCGTAACTAGCGGGGGGTCGGATACGCAGTATTTT.

This chain joins TRBV7-3 and TRBJ2-3, with 8 bases fitting TRBD1. Losses at the gene ends were 5 bases for V and 10 bases for J; bases not matched to a gene: 5. Germline CDR1 reads SGHTA; CDR2 reads FQGTGA. The CDR3 contains 12 residues. The CDR3 here is CASSQGASAQYF. The CDR3 DNA reads as TGTGCCAGCAGCCAGGGGGCTAGTGCGCAGTATTTT.